This T cell receptor (beta chain) was sequenced during a study of T cells in Graves' hyperthyroidism and ophthalmopathy. Broader study findings: Ophthalmopathy was separated from stable hyperthyroidism by a 13 V-J model.

This clonotype was seen ten or more times. Its antigen is unidentified. In making diagnoses, clinical symptoms, serum thyroxine and TRAb, thyroid ultrasound and orbital computed tomography were all used. Each 10 ml fresh peripheral blood draw supplied the PBMCs. The V and J ends lost 4 bases and 2 bases respectively, with 14 bases between them. In germline, CDR1 is LGHDT, CDR2 YNNKEL (reference sequence). The CDR3 covers 15 residues. Amplification targeted TCR beta CDR3 regions from RNA transcripts. HTBI primers were used for first-round RT-PCR of the TCR CDR3. TCRdb re-analysed the multiplex PCR reads in MiXCR, keeping a single row per CDR3 protein. The data show 620,000 or so distinct CDR3 sequences, approximately 14% seen once.

The receptor comes from a woman aged 45 to 65 with Graves' ophthalmopathy. The chain carries TRBV3-1 and TRBJ2-5; the D gene is possibly TRBD1 (6 bases). The sample comprised blood. CDR3 bases: TGTGCCAGCAGCCCCCGGGACATTTTACAAGAGACCCAGTACTTC. This codes for CASSPRDILQETQYF.